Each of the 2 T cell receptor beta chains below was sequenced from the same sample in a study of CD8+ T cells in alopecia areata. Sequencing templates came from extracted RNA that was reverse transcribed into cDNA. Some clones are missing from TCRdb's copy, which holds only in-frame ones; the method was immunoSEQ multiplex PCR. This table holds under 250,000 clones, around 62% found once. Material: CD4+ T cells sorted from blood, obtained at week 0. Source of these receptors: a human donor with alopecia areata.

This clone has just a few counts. DNA for the CDR3: TGCAGCGTCCCGCGACTAGCGGGAGGGACCTACAATGAGCAGTTCTTC. This encodes CSVPRLAGGTYNEQFF. This rearrangement joins TRBV29-1 to TRBJ2-1; 14 nucleotides match TRBD2. Germline CDR1 is SQVTM and CDR2 is ANQGSEA. This CDR3 contains 16 residues. V lost 6 bases and J lost 2; bases outside the gene matches: 6.

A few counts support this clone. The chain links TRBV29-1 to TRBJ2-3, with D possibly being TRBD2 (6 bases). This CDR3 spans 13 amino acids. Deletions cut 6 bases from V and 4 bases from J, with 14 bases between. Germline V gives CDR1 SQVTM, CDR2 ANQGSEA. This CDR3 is CSVPIGSADTQYF. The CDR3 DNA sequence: TGCAGCGTCCCTATCGGGAGCGCAGATACGCAGTATTTT.